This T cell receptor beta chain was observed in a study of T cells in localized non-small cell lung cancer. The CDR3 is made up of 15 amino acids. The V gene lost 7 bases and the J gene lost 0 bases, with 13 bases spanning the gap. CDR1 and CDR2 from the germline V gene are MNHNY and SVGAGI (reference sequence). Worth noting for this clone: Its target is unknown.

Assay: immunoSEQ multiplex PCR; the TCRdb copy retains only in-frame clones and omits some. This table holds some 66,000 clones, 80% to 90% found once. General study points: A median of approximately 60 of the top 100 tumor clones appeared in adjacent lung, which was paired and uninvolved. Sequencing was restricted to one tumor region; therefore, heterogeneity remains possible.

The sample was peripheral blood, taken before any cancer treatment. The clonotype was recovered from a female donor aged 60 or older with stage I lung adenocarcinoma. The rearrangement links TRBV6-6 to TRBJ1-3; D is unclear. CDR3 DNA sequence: TGTGCCAGCACCTTGACGGCAAACTCTGGAAACACCATATATTTT. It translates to CASTLTANSGNTIYF.